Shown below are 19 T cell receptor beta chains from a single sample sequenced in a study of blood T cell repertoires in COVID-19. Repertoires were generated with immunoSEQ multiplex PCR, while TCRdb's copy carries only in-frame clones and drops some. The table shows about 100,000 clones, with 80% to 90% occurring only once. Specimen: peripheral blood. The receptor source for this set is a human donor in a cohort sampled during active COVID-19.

CDR3 loop: CASSPDRQGAKNIQYF. DNA of the CDR3: TGTGCCAGCAGTCCCGATAGACAGGGGGCCAAAAACATTCAGTACTTC. The J gene is TRBJ2-4, the V gene TRBV28; 8 bases line up with TRBD1. The CDR3 is 16 residues long. Germline V gene sequence: CDR1 MDHEN, CDR2 SYDVKM. V lost 5 bases and J lost 1; bases outside the gene matches: 7. The full variable domain, in which reference TRBV28 and TRBJ2-4 provide the parts outside the CDR3, is DVKVTQSSRYLVKRTGEKVFLECVQDMDHENMFWYRQDPGLGLRLIYFSYDVKMKEKGDIPEGYSVSREKKERFSLILESASTNQTSMYLCASSPDRQGAKNIQYFGAGTRLSVL.

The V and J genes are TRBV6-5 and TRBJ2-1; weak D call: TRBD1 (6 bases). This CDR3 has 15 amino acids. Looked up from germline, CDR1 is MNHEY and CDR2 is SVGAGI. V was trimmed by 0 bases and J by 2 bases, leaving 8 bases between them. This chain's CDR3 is CASSYSQGTYNEQFF. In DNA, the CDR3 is TGTGCCAGCAGTTACTCACAGGGAACCTACAATGAGCAGTTCTTC.

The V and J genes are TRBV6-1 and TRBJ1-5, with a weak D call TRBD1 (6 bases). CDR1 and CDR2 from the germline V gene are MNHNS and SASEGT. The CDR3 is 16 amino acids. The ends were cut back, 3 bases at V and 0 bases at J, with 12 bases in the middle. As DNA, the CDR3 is TGTGCCAGCAGTGAGAACCACAGGGCTAGCAATCAGCCCCAGCATTTT. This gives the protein CASSENHRASNQPQHF.

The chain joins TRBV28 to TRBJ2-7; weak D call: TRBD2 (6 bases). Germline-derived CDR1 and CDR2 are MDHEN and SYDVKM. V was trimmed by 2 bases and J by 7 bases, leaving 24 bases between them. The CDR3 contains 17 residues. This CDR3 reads CASSLEVSRVAAGEQYF. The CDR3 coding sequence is TGTGCCAGCAGTTTAGAAGTCTCGCGGGTGGCGGCGGGAGAGCAGTACTTC.

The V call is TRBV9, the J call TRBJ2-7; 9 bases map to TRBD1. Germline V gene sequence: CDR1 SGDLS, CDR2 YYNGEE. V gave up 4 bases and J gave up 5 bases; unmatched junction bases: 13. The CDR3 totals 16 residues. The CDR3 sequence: CASSSTTGGGLNEQYF. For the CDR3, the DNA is TGTGCCAGCAGCTCCACAACAGGGGGCGGACTGAACGAGCAGTACTTC.

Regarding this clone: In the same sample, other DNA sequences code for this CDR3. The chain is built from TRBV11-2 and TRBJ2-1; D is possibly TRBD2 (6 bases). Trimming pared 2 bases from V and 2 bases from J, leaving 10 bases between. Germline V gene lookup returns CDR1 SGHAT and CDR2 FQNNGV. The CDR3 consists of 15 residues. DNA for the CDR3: TGTGCCAGCAGCTTAAGCGGGCTCCCCTACAATGAGCAGTTCTTC. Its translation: CASSLSGLPYNEQFF. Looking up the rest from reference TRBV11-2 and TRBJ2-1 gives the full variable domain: EAGVAQSPRYKIIEKRQSVAFWCNPISGHATLYWYQQILGQGPKLLIQFQNNGVVDDSQLPKDRFSAERLKGVDSTLKIQPAKLEDSAVYLCASSLSGLPYNEQFFGPGTRLTVL.

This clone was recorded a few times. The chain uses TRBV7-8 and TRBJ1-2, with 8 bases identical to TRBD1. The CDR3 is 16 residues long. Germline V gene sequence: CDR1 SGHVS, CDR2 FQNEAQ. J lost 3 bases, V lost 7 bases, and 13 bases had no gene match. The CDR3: CASNPRRMDRDYGYTF. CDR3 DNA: TGTGCCAGCAATCCTCGAAGGATGGACAGGGACTATGGCTACACCTTC.

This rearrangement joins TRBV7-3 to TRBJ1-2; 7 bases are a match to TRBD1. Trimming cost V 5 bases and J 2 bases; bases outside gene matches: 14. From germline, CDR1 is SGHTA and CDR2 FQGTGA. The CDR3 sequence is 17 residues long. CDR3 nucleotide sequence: TGTGCCAGCAGCCCTTACCCGGACGGGACAGTCAACTATGGCTACACCTTC. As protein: CASSPYPDGTVNYGYTF.

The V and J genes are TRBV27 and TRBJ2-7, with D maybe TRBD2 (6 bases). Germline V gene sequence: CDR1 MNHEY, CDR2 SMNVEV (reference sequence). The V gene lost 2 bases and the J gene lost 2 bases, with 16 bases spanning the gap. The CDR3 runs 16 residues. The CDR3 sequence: CASSLIGGGAAYEQYF. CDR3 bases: TGTGCCAGCAGTTTAATCGGTGGAGGGGCGGCCTACGAGCAGTACTTC.

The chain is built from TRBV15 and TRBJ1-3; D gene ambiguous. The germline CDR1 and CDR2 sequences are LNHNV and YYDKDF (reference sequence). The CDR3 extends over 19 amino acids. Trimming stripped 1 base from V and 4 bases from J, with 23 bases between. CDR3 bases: TGTGCCACCAGCAGAGGAAGTAGCGGAGGTCTATACGACGGAAACACCATATATTTT. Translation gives CATSRGSSGGLYDGNTIYF.

The CDR3 loop is CASNSQTGSYSPLHF. The CDR3 DNA is TGTGCCAGCAACTCGCAGACAGGGAGTTATTCACCCCTCCACTTT. The V and J genes are TRBV5-6 and TRBJ1-6; 7 nucleotides align to TRBD1. The CDR3 has 15 residues. The V and J ends lost 6 bases and 8 bases, in that order; junction bases with no gene match: 11. Germline assignment: CDR1 SGHDT and CDR2 YYEEEE. Drawing the rest from reference TRBV5-6 and TRBJ1-6, the complete variable domain is DAGVTQSPTHLIKTRGQQVTLRCSPKSGHDTVSWYQQALGQGPQFIFQYYEEEERQRGNFPDRFSGHQFPNYSSELNVNALLLGDSALYLCASNSQTGSYSPLHFGNGTRLTVT.

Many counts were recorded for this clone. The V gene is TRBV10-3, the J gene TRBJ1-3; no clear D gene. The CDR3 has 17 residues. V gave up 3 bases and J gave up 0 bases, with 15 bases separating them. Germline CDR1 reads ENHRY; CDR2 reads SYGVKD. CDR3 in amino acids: CAISETIYAASGNTIYF. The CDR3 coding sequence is TGTGCCATCAGTGAAACTATCTACGCTGCCTCTGGAAACACCATATATTTT.

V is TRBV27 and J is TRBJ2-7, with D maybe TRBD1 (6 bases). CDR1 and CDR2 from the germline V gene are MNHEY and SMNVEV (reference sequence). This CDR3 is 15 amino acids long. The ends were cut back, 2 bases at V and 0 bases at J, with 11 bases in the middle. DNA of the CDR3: TGTGCCAGCAGTTTAAAACAGGGTATCTCCTACGAGCAGTACTTC. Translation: CASSLKQGISYEQYF.

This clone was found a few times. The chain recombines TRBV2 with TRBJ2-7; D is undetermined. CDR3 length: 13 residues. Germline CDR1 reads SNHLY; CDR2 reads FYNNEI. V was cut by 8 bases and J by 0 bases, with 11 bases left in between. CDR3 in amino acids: CASYAPGSYEQYF. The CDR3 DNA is TGTGCCAGCTACGCCCCGGGCTCCTACGAGCAGTACTTC.

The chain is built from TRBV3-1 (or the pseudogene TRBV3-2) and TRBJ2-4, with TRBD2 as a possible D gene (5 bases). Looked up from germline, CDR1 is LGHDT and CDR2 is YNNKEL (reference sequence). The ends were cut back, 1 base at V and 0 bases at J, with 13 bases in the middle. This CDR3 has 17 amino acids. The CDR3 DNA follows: TGTGCCAGCAGCCAAGCTGGACTCTCCCTAGCCAAAAACATTCAGTACTTC. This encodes CASSQAGLSLAKNIQYF.

The CDR3 DNA sequence: TGTGCCACCAGTGATTCTTACGGGAACGGGGAGCTGTTTTTT. This sequence encodes CATSDSYGNGELFF. This chain connects TRBV24-1 to TRBJ2-2, with a tentative D call TRBD2 (5 bases). This CDR3 has 14 residues. The V end was cut by 2 bases, the J end by 7 bases, with 10 bases between. Germline V lookup: CDR1 KGHDR, CDR2 SFDVKD.

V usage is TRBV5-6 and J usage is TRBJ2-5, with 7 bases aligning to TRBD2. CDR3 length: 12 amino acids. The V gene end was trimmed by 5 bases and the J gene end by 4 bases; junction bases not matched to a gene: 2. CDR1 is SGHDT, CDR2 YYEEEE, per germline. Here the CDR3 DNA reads TGTGCCAGCAGGTGGGGGGGAGAGACCCAGTACTTC. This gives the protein CASRWGGETQYF.

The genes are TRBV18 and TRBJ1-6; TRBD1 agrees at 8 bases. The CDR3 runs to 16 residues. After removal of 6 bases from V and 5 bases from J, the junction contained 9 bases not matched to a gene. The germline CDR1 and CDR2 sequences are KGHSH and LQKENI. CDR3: CASSPRQGTHNSPLHF. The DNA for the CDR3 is TGTGCCAGCTCCCCTCGACAGGGGACTCATAATTCACCCCTCCACTTT. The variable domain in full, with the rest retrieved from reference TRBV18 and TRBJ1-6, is NAGVMQNPRHLVRRRGQEARLRCSPMKGHSHVYWYRQLPEEGLKFMVYLQKENIIDESGMPKERFSAEFPKEGPSILRIQQVVRGDSAAYFCASSPRQGTHNSPLHFGNGTRLTVT.

The CDR3 DNA sequence: TGCGCCAGCAGTCCCCGGGACAGGGGACAGAAGTGGTACACTGAAGCTTTCTTT. Encoded protein: CASSPRDRGQKWYTEAFF. V gene TRBV23-1 combines with J gene TRBJ1-1; 10 bases match TRBD1. Being an ORF, TRBV23-1 has a function that is uncertain. The CDR3 consists of 18 residues. V lost 4 bases to trimming and J lost 3 bases; unmatched junction nucleotides: 14.